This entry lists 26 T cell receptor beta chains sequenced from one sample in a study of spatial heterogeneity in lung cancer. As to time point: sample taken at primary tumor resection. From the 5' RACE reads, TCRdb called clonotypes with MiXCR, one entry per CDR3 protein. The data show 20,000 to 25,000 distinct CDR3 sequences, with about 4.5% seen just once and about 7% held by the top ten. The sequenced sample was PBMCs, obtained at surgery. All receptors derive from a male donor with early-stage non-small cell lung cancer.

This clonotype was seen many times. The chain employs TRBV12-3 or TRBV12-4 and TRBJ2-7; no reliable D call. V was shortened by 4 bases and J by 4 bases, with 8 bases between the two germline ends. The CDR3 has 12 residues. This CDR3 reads CASSYGPYEQYF. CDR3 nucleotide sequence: TGTGCCAGCAGTTATGGACCTTACGAGCAGTACTTC.

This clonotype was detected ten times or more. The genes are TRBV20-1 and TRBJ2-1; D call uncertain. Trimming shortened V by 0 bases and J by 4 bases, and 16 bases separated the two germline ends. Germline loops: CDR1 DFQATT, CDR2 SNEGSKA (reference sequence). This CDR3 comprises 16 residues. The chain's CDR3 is CSARDILKGSYNEQFF. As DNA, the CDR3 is TGCAGTGCTAGAGATATTTTAAAAGGATCGTACAATGAGCAGTTCTTC.

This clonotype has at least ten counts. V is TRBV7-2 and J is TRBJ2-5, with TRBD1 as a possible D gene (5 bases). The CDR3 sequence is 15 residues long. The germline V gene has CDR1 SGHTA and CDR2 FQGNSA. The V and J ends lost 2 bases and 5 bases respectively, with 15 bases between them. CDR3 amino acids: CASSLWAGSVETQYF. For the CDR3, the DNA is TGTGCCAGCAGCTTATGGGCAGGGTCGGTGGAGACCCAGTACTTC. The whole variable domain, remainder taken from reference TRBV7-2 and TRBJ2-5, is GAGVSQSPSNKVTEKGKDVELRCDPISGHTALYWYRQSLGQGLEFLIYFQGNSAPDKSGLPSDRFSAERTGGSVSTLTIQRTQQEDSAVYLCASSLWAGSVETQYFGPGTRLLVL.

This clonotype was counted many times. The CDR3, as DNA: TGTGCCAGCTCCCCGATGGACAGGGTGTTTTACGAGCAGTACTTC. Translated, it gives CASSPMDRVFYEQYF. The chain uses TRBV18 and TRBJ2-7; 8 positions match TRBD1. This CDR3 has 15 residues. V shed 6 bases, J shed 4 bases, and the junction held 11 bases outside the gene matches. Germline-derived CDR1 and CDR2 are KGHSH and LQKENI.

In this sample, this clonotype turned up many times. The chain's CDR3 is CASSPRPISGEQYF. In nucleotides, the CDR3 is TGTGCCAGCAGCCCTCGACCGATATCGGGGGAGCAGTACTTC. The chain has TRBV7-6 and TRBJ2-7; a possible D gene is TRBD2 (5 bases). The CDR3 sequence is 14 residues long. CDR1 SGHVS and CDR2 FNYEAQ come from the germline V gene. V dropped 5 bases and J dropped 7 bases, with 18 bases sitting between them.

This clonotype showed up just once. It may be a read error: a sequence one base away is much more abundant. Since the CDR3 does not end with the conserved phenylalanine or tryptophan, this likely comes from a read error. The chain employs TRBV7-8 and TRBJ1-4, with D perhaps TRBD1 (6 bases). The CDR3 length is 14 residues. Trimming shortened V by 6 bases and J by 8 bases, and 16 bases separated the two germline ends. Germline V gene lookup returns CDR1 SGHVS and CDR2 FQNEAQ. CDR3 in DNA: TGTGCCAGCAGTCATACAGGGTTAGAGGAAAAACTGTTTTCT. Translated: CASSHTGLEEKLFS.

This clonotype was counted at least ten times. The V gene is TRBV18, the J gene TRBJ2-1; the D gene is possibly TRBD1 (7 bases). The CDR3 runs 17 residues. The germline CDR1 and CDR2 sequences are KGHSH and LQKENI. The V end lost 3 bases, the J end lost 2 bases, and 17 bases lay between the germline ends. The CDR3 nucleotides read TGTGCCAGCTCACCGGGGTCGACAGGGAGGACCTACAATGAGCAGTTCTTC. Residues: CASSPGSTGRTYNEQFF.

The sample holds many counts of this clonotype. The CDR3 bases are TGTGCCAGCAGTTACTCTCAAGGCAGGATGAACACTGAAGCTTTCTTT. The encoded protein is CASSYSQGRMNTEAFF. The chain combines TRBV6-5 with TRBJ1-1, with D uncertain. From germline, CDR1 is MNHEY and CDR2 SVGAGI. V lost 0 bases, J lost 0 bases, and 11 bases lay in between. There are 16 residues in the CDR3.

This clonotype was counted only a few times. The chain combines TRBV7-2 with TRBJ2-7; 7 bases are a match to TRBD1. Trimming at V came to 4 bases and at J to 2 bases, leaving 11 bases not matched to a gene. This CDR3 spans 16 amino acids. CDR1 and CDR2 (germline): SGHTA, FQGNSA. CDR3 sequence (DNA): TGTGCCAGCAGCTCGCAGGGGGTTGGTGCTACCTACGAGCAGTACTTC. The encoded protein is CASSSQGVGATYEQYF.

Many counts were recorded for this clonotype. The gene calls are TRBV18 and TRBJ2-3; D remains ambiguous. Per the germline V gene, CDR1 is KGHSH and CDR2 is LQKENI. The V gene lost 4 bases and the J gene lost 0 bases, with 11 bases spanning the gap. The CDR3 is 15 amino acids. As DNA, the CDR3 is TGTGCCAGCTCACTCCGCGAAGGTAGCACAGATACGCAGTATTTT. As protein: CASSLREGSTDTQYF.

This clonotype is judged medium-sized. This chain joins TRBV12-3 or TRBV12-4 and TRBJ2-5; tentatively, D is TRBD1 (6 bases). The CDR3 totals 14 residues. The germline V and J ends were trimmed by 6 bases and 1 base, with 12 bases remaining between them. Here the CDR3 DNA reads TGTGCCAGCAGCCCCAGGGACACCCAAGAGACCCAGTACTTC. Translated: CASSPRDTQETQYF.

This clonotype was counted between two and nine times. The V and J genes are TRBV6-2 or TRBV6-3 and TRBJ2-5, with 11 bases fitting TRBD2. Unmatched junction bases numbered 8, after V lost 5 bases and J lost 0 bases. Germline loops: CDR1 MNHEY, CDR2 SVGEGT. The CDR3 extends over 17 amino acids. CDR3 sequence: CASSETSGITYQETQYF. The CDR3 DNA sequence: TGTGCCAGCAGTGAGACTAGCGGGATAACTTACCAAGAGACCCAGTACTTC.

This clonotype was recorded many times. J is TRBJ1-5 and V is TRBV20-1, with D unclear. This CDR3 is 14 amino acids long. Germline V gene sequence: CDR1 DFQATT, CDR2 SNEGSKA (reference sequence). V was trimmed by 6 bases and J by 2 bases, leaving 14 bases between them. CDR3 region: CSAIHGAGNQPQHF. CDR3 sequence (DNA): TGCAGTGCCATACACGGTGCGGGCAATCAGCCCCAGCATTTT.

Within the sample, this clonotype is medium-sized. The CDR3: CASSPRTVGNTIYF. The CDR3 DNA reads as TGTGCCAGCAGCCCCAGGACGGTCGGAAACACCATATATTTT. The V and J genes are TRBV4-2 and TRBJ1-3; no reliable D call. The V and J ends lost 4 bases and 4 bases respectively, with 11 bases between them. This CDR3 is 14 amino acids long. The germline V gene encodes CDR1 LGHNA and CDR2 YNFKEQ.

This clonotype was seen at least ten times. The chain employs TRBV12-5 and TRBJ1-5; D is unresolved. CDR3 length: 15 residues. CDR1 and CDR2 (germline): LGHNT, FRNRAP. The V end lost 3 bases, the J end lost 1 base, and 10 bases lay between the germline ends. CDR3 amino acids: CASGLEALSNQPQHF. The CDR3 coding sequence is TGTGCTAGTGGTTTAGAAGCACTCAGCAATCAGCCCCAGCATTTT.

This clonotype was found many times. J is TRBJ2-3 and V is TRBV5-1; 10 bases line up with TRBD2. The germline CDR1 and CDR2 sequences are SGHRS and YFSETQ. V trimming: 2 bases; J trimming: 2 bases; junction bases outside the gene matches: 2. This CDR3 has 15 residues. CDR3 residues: CASSLLAGNTDTQYF. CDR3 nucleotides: TGCGCCAGCAGCTTACTAGCGGGGAACACAGATACGCAGTATTTT.

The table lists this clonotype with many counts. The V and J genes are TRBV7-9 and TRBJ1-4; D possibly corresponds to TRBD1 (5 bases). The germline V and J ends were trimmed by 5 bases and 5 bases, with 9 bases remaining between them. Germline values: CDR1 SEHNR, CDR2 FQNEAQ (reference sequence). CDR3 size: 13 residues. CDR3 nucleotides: TGTGCCAGCAGCCCTGGGACGAATGAAAAACTGTTTTTT. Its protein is CASSPGTNEKLFF.

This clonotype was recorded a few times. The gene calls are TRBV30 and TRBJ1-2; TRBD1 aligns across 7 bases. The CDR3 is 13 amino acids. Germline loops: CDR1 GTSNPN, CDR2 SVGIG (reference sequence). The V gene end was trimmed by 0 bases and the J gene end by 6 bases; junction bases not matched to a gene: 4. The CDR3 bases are TGTGCCTGGAGTGTACAGGGGACCCATGGCTACACCTTC. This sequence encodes CAWSVQGTHGYTF.

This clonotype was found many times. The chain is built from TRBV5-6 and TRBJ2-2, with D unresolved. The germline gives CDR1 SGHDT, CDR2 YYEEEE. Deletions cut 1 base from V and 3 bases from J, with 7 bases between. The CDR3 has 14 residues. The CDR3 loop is CASSLWGYTGELFF. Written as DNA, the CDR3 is TGTGCCAGCAGCTTGTGGGGTTACACCGGGGAGCTGTTTTTT.

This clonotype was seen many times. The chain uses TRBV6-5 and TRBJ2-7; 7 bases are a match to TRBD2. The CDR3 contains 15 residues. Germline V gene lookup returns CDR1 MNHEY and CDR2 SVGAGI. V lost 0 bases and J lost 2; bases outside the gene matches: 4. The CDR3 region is CASSYSPSGPYEQYF. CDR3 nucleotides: TGTGCCAGCAGTTACTCGCCTAGCGGACCCTACGAGCAGTACTTC.

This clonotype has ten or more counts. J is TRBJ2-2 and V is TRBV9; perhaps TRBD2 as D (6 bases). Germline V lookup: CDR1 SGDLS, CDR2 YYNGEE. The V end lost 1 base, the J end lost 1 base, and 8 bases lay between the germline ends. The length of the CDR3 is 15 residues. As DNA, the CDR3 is TGTGCCAGCAGCGTATCGGGACTGAACACCGGGGAGCTGTTTTTT. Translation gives CASSVSGLNTGELFF.

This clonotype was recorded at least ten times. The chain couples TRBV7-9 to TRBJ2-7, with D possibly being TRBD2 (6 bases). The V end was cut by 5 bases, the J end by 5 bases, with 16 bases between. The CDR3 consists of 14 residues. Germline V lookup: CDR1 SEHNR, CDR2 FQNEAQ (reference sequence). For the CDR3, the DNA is TGTGCCAGCAGCCCATCGGGAGCCATCGACGAGCAGTACTTC. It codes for CASSPSGAIDEQYF.

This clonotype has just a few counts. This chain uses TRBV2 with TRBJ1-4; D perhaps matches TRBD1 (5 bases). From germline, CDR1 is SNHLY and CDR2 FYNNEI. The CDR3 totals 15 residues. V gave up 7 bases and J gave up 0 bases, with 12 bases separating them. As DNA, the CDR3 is TGTGCCAGCACAGGGTCTGGAACAACTAATGAAAAACTGTTTTTT. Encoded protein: CASTGSGTTNEKLFF.

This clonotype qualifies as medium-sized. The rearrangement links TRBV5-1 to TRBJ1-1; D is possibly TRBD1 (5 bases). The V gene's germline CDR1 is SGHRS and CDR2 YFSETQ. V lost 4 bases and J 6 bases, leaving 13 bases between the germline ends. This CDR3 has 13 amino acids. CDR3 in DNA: TGCGCCAGCAGCCGGAGGGGCAGCGCTGAAGCTTTCTTT. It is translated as CASSRRGSAEAFF.

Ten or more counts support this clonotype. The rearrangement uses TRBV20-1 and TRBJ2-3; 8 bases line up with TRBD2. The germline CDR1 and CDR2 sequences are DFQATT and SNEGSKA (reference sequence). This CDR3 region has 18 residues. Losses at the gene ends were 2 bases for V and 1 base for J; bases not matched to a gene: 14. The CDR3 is CSARPAGARESGTDTQYF. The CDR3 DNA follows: TGCAGTGCTAGACCAGCGGGAGCGAGGGAGAGCGGCACAGATACGCAGTATTTT.

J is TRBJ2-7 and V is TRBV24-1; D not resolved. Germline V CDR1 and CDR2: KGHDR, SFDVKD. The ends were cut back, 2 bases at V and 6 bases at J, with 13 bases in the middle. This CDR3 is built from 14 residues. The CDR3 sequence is CATSDSGPHGEQYF. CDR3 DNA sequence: TGTGCCACCAGTGATTCCGGGCCGCATGGCGAGCAGTACTTC.